This is a list of T cell receptor beta chains from one sample in a study of Ad26.COV2.S vaccination and SARS-CoV-2 variants. Assay: immunoSEQ multiplex PCR; the TCRdb copy retains only in-frame clones and omits some. Found here are fewer than 900,000 clones, about 90% of them singletons; the top ten hold over 1.3%. The sequencing used peripheral blood, collected in a trial of Ad26.COV2.S vaccine versus placebo. The receptor set was obtained from a person between 18 and 65 years old who received the Ad26.COV2.S COVID-19 vaccine or a placebo. Both conserved end residues are part of each CDR3. The order of the fields is J gene, D gene, clone size, V gene, CDR3 protein, CDR3 DNA. A D gene is named only where the DNA matches it firmly. Where a row states a size, it is once, few, many or the class of an expanded clone; other rows omit it.

>TRBJ2-5|NA|NA|TRBV11-2
CASSPEGEGETQYF
TGTGCCAGCAGCCCAGAGGGGGAGGGAGAGACCCAGTACTTC
>TRBJ2-2|NA|NA|TRBV11-1
CASSHPGQSNTGELFF
TGTGCCAGCAGCCATCCGGGACAATCGAACACCGGGGAGCTGTTTTTT
>TRBJ2-7|TRBD1|NA|TRBV5-1
CASSADRGLYEQYF
TGCGCCAGCAGCGCCGACAGGGGGCTCTACGAGCAGTACTTC
>TRBJ2-5|NA|NA|TRBV15
CATSRAQQETQYF
TGTGCCACCAGCAGAGCTCAACAAGAGACCCAGTACTTC
>TRBJ2-3|NA|many|TRBV5-1
CASSFPLGGKSTDTQYF
TGCGCCAGCAGTTTCCCCCTTGGAGGAAAAAGCACAGATACGCAGTATTTT
>TRBJ1-2|NA|NA|TRBV18
CASSRADTYGYTF
TGTGCCAGCTCAAGGGCAGATACCTATGGCTACACCTTC
>TRBJ1-3|NA|NA|TRBV7-2
CASSQNTAGGNTIYF
TGTGCCAGCAGCCAAAACACGGCAGGGGGAAACACCATATATTTT
>TRBJ2-1|NA|NA|TRBV6-1
CASSEEFRTQQFF
TGTGCCAGCAGTGAAGAATTCCGGACACAGCAGTTCTTC
>TRBJ2-3|TRBD2|NA|TRBV9
CASSVLAGTTDTQYF
TGTGCCAGCAGCGTCCTAGCGGGGACCACAGATACGCAGTATTTT
>TRBJ1-2|NA|NA|TRBV6-5
CASSKGREGGHGYTF
TGTGCCAGCAGTAAGGGCCGGGAGGGAGGTCATGGCTACACCTTC
>TRBJ2-1|NA|NA|TRBV27
CASIKGLGTLSYNEQFF
TGTGCCAGCATCAAGGGCCTCGGGACCCTCTCCTACAATGAGCAGTTCTTC
>TRBJ2-3|TRBD2|NA|TRBV6-2/TRBV6-3
CASSIQTSGGLSTDTQYF
TGTGCCAGCAGTATTCAGACTAGCGGGGGGCTCAGCACAGATACGCAGTATTTT
>TRBJ2-1|TRBD1|once|TRBV29-1
CSVEGQGGDNEQFF
TGCAGCGTTGAAGGACAGGGTGGGGACAATGAGCAGTTCTTC
>TRBJ2-5|NA|NA|TRBV30
CAWSGSGETQYF
TGTGCCTGGAGCGGGAGTGGGGAGACCCAGTACTTC
>TRBJ2-1|TRBD2|NA|TRBV7-3
CASSPDGGTSLYNEQFF
TGTGCCAGCAGCCCCGACGGGGGGACTAGCCTATACAATGAGCAGTTCTTC
>TRBJ2-7|TRBD1|NA|TRBV29-1
CSVERDSNSYEQYF
TGCAGCGTTGAAAGGGACAGCAACTCCTACGAGCAGTACTTC
>TRBJ1-4|TRBD1|NA|TRBV5-1
CASSFQGAVGEKLFF
TGCGCCAGCAGCTTTCAGGGGGCTGTGGGTGAAAAACTGTTTTTT
>TRBJ1-2|NA|NA|TRBV4-3
CASSQDLANYGYTF
TGCGCCAGCAGCCAAGATTTGGCTAACTATGGCTACACCTTC
>TRBJ1-5|NA|NA|TRBV28
CAGQDGRNQPQHF
TGTGCCGGTCAGGACGGCCGAAATCAGCCCCAGCATTTT
>TRBJ2-7|NA|NA|TRBV10-3
CAISGNEGGYEQYF
TGTGCCATCAGTGGCAACGAGGGCGGGTACGAGCAGTACTTC
>TRBJ1-1|NA|NA|TRBV2
CASSEASGTLRAEAFF
TGTGCCAGCAGTGAAGCGTCAGGGACCCTCCGAGCCGAGGCTTTCTTT
>TRBJ1-2|TRBD1|NA|TRBV24-1
CATSDSGTGNYGYTF
TGTGCCACCAGTGATTCGGGGACAGGGAACTATGGCTACACCTTC
>TRBJ1-5|TRBD1|NA|TRBV6-5
CASGTGTGNQPQHF
TGTGCCAGCGGAACCGGGACAGGGAATCAGCCCCAGCATTTT
>TRBJ1-5|NA|NA|TRBV10-3
CAISRDRTVMPQHF
TGTGCCATCAGCCGAGATAGAACAGTCATGCCCCAGCATTTT
>TRBJ2-5|NA|NA|TRBV7-2
CASSVGSYQETQYF
TGTGCCAGCAGCGTCGGATCGTACCAAGAGACCCAGTACTTC
>TRBJ2-7|TRBD1|NA|TRBV5-6
CASSSGWDRAHEQYF
TGTGCCAGCAGCTCCGGCTGGGACAGGGCCCACGAGCAGTACTTC
>TRBJ1-5|NA|NA|TRBV5-1
CASSLTGLDQPQHF
TGCGCCAGCAGCTTGACAGGGTTAGATCAGCCCCAGCATTTT
>TRBJ1-4|TRBD1|once|TRBV6-5
CASRGGQGNEKLFF
TGTGCCAGCAGGGGGGGACAGGGGAATGAAAAACTGTTTTTT
>TRBJ2-1|TRBD2|NA|TRBV5-1
CASSLGLAAGAEQFF
TGCGCCAGCAGCTTGGGACTAGCGGCGGGGGCTGAGCAGTTCTTC
>TRBJ2-2|TRBD1|NA|TRBV27
CASRGTGVFTGELFF
TGTGCCAGCAGGGGGACAGGGGTCTTCACCGGGGAGCTGTTTTTT
>TRBJ2-7|TRBD1|NA|TRBV4-2
CASSPTGDEQYF
TGTGCCAGCAGCCCGACAGGGGACGAGCAGTACTTC
>TRBJ2-3|NA|NA|TRBV24-1
CATSERTEVDTQYF
TGTGCCACCAGCGAAAGGACAGAAGTAGATACGCAGTATTTT
>TRBJ2-3|TRBD2|NA|TRBV11-3
CASSSSGAADTQYF
TGTGCCAGCAGCTCTAGCGGGGCAGCAGATACGCAGTATTTT
>TRBJ2-7|TRBD1|NA|TRBV27
CASSLRDRGYEQYF
TGTGCCAGCAGTCTACGGGACAGGGGTTACGAGCAGTACTTC
>TRBJ1-3|NA|NA|TRBV7-2
CASSSGGLGNTIYF
TGTGCCAGCAGCTCCGGCGGGCTCGGAAACACCATATATTTT
>TRBJ2-1|NA|once|TRBV7-8
CASSSDALSYNEQFF
TGTGCCAGCAGCTCGGACGCGCTCTCCTACAATGAGCAGTTCTTC
>TRBJ2-7|TRBD2|NA|TRBV27
CASTSMGLAGYEQYF
TGTGCCAGCACCTCTATGGGACTAGCGGGCTACGAGCAGTACTTC
>TRBJ1-1|NA|NA|TRBV7-7
CASSLAHSTEAFF
TGTGCTAGCAGCTTAGCGCACAGCACTGAAGCTTTCTTT
>TRBJ2-1|TRBD1|NA|TRBV7-8
CASSFEGARNNEQFF
TGTGCCAGCAGCTTCGAGGGGGCGCGAAACAATGAGCAGTTCTTC
>TRBJ1-5|NA|once|TRBV9
CASSVGLEQPQHF
TGTGCCAGCAGCGTAGGTTTAGAACAGCCCCAGCATTTT
>TRBJ1-1|NA|NA|TRBV6-5
CASMQANTEAFF
TGTGCCAGCATGCAGGCCAACACTGAAGCTTTCTTT
>TRBJ1-4|TRBD1|NA|TRBV5-1
CASSLGTAQEGEKLFF
TGCGCCAGCAGCCTAGGGACAGCCCAGGAGGGTGAAAAACTGTTTTTT
>TRBJ2-2|TRBD1|NA|TRBV24-1
CATSGPGQGITGELFF
TGTGCCACCAGTGGACCGGGACAGGGGATCACCGGGGAGCTGTTTTTT
>TRBJ2-2|TRBD2|NA|TRBV25-1
CASRLAGGNTGELFF
TGTGCCAGCAGGCTAGCGGGAGGGAACACCGGGGAGCTGTTTTTT
>TRBJ1-2|TRBD1|NA|TRBV18
CASSPNRGDYGYTF
TGTGCCAGCTCACCGAACAGGGGGGACTATGGCTACACCTTC
>TRBJ1-2|NA|NA|TRBV30
CAWSVGPVDYTF
TGTGCCTGGAGTGTAGGGCCGGTAGACTACACCTTC
>TRBJ1-5|TRBD1|NA|TRBV19
CASSARTGSYQPQHF
TGTGCCAGTAGTGCCCGGACAGGTTCCTATCAGCCCCAGCATTTT
>TRBJ1-1|NA|NA|TRBV19
CASSLDTRMNTEAFF
TGTGCCAGTAGTCTGGATACGCGTATGAACACTGAAGCTTTCTTT
>TRBJ1-6|NA|NA|TRBV21-1
CASSKGGGGYNSPLHF
TGTGCCAGCAGCAAAGGGGGAGGGGGGTATAATTCACCCCTCCACTTT
>TRBJ2-1|NA|NA|TRBV11-2
CASTLGGGRLGEQFF
TGTGCCAGCACCCTAGGGGGCGGGAGGCTAGGTGAGCAGTTCTTC
>TRBJ2-3|NA|NA|TRBV18
CASSGTGKSTDTQYF
TGTGCCAGCTCAGGGACGGGCAAAAGCACAGATACGCAGTATTTT
>TRBJ1-5|NA|NA|TRBV7-9
CASSLGAGQPQHF
TGTGCCAGCAGCTTAGGGGCGGGTCAGCCCCAGCATTTT
>TRBJ2-7|TRBD2|NA|TRBV4-2
CASSQAGPSGRYEQYF
TGTGCCAGCAGCCAGGCAGGGCCTAGCGGGAGGTACGAGCAGTACTTC
>TRBJ2-7|TRBD2|NA|TRBV6-5
CASNRPGLAAYEQYF
TGTGCCAGCAATCGACCGGGACTAGCGGCCTACGAGCAGTACTTC
>TRBJ1-2|NA|NA|TRBV7-2
CASSFILQQGAHPGYTF
TGTGCCAGCAGTTTCATCCTTCAACAGGGAGCGCATCCTGGCTACACCTTC
>TRBJ1-4|NA|NA|TRBV6-2/TRBV6-3
CASSYQGLNEKLFF
TGTGCCAGCAGTTACCAGGGACTAAATGAAAAACTGTTTTTT
>TRBJ2-1|NA|once|TRBV5-8
CASRSSYNEQFF
TGTGCCAGCAGGAGCTCCTACAATGAGCAGTTCTTC
>TRBJ1-2|NA|once|TRBV19
CASSIDVNYGYTF
TGTGCCAGTAGTATAGATGTAAACTATGGCTACACCTTC
>TRBJ1-1|NA|NA|TRBV1
CTSSPTQGMNTEAFF
TGCACCAGCAGCCCAACACAGGGGATGAACACTGAAGCTTTCTTT
>TRBJ1-1|NA|NA|TRBV7-2
CASSLEYIENTEAFF
TGTGCCAGCAGCTTAGAGTATATAGAGAACACTGAAGCTTTCTTT